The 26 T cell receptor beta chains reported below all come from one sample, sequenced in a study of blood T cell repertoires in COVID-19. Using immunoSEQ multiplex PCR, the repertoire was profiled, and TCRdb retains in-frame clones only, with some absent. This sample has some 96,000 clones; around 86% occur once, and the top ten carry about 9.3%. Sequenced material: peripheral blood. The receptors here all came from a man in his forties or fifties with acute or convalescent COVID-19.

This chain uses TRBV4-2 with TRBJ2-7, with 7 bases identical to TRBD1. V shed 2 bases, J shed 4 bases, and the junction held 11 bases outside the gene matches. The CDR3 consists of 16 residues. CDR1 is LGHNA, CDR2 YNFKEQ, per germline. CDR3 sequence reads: CASSQSFGQAQYEQYF. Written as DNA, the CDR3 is TGTGCCAGCAGCCAATCATTTGGACAGGCCCAGTACGAGCAGTACTTC.

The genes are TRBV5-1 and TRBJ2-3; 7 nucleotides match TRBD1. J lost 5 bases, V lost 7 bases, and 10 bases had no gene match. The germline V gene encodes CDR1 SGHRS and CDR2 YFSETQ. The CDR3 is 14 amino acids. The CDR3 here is CASGLTGLRDTQYF. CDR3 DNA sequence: TGCGCCAGCGGCCTGACAGGGCTCCGAGATACGCAGTATTTT.

In DNA form, the CDR3 reads TGTGCCAGCAGTGGGGCAGGGGCGGAGACCCAGTACTTC. Its protein is CASSGAGAETQYF. This sequence joins TRBV2 and TRBJ2-5; D may be TRBD1 (6 bases). The CDR3 spans 13 residues. Germline lookup yields CDR1 SNHLY and CDR2 FYNNEI. Trimming removed 4 bases from V and 5 bases from J, with 11 bases in between. The entire variable domain, with the rest obtained from reference TRBV2 and TRBJ2-5, is as follows: EPEVTQTPSHQVTQMGQEVILRCVPISNHLYFYWYRQILGQKVEFLVSFYNNEISEKSEIFDDQFSVERPDGSNFTLKIRSTKLEDSAMYFCASSGAGAETQYFGPGTRLLVL.

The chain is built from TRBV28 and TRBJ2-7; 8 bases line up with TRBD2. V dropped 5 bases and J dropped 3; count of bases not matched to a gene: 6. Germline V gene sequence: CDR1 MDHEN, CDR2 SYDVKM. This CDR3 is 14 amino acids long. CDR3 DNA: TGTGCCAGCAGTCCGCCTACTAGCGGCTACGAGCAGTACTTC. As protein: CASSPPTSGYEQYF.

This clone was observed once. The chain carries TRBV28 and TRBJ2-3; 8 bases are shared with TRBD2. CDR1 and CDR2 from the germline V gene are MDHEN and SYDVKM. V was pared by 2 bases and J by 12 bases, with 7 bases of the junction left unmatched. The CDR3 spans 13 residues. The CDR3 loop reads CASSLHSGTGQYF. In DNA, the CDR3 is TGTGCCAGCAGTTTACATAGCGGGACCGGTCAGTATTTT.

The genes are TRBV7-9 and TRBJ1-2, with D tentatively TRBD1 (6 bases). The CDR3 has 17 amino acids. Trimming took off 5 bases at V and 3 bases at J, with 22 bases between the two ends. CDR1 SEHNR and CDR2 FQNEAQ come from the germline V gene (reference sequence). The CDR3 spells CASSLDLGQYQYYGYTF. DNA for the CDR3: TGTGCCAGCAGCCTAGACCTCGGACAGTACCAGTACTATGGCTACACCTTC.

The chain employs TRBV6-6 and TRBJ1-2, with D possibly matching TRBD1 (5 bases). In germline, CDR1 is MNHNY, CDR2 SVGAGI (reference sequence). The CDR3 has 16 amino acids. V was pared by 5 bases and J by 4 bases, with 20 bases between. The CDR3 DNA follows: TGTGCCAGCAGTATTTGGCGAACAGGAGGGATCTATGGCTACACCTTC. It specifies CASSIWRTGGIYGYTF.

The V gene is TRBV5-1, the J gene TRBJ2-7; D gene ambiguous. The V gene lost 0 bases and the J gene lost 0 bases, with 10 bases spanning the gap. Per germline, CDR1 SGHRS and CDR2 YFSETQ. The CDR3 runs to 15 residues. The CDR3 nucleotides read TGCGCCAGCAGCTTGGGTCAGGTGAGCTCCTACGAGCAGTACTTC. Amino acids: CASSLGQVSSYEQYF.

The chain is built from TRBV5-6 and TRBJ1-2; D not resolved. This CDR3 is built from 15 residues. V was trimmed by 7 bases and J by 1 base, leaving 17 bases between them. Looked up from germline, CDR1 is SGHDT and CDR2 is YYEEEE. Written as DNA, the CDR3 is TGTGCCAGCCTAGCGAACCGACTGATTAACTATGGCTACACCTTC. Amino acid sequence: CASLANRLINYGYTF.

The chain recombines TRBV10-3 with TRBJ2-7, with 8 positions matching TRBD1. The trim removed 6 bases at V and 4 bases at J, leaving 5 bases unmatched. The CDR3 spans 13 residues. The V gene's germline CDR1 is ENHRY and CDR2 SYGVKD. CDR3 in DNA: TGTGCCATCAGGGACAGGGCAGGGTACGAGCAGTACTTC. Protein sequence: CAIRDRAGYEQYF.

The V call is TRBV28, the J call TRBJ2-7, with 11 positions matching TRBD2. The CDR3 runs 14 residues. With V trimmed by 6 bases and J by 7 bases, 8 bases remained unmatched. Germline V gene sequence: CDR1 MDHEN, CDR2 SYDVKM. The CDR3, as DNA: TGTGCCAGCAGCTGGACTAGCGGGTTAGATGAGCAGTACTTC. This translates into CASSWTSGLDEQYF.

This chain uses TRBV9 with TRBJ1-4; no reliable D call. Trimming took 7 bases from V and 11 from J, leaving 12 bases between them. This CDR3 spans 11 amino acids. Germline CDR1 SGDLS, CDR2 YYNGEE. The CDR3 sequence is CASESNGKLFF. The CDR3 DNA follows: TGTGCCAGCGAGTCAAACGGGAAACTGTTTTTT.

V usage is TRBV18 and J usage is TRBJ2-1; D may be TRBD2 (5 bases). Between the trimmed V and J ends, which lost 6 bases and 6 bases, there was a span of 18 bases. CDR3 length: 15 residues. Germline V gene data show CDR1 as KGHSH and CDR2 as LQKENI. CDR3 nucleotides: TGTGCCAGCTCCCTAGGTCCGCGGGCCACCAATGAGCAGTTCTTC. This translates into CASSLGPRATNEQFF. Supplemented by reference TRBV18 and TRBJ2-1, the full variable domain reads NAGVMQNPRHLVRRRGQEARLRCSPMKGHSHVYWYRQLPEEGLKFMVYLQKENIIDESGMPKERFSAEFPKEGPSILRIQQVVRGDSAAYFCASSLGPRATNEQFFGPGTRLTVL.

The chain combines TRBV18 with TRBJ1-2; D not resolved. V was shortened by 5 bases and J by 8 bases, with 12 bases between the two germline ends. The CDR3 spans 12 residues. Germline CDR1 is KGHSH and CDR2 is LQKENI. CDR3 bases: TGTGCCAGCTCAGCTACCAAGGAGGGCTACACCTTC. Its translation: CASSATKEGYTF.

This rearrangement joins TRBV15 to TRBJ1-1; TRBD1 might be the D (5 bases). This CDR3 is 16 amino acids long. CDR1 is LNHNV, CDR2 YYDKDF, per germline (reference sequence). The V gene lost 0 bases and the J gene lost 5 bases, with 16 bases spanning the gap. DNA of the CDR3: TGTGCCACCAGCAGAGAGAATGTGGGGCCCATTACTGAAGCTTTCTTT. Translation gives CATSRENVGPITEAFF.

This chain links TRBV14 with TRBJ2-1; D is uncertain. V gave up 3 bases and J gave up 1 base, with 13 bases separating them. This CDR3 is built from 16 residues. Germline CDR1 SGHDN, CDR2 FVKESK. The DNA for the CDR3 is TGTGCCAGCAGCCACGCCATACGCGGTTCCTACAATGAGCAGTTCTTC. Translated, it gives CASSHAIRGSYNEQFF.

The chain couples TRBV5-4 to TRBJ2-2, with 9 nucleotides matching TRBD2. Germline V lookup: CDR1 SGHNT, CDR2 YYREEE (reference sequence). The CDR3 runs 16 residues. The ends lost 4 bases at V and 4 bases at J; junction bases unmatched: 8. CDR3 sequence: CASSEKGREGTGELFF. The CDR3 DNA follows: TGTGCCAGCAGCGAGAAGGGGCGGGAGGGCACCGGGGAGCTGTTTTTT. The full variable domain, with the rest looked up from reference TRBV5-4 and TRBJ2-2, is ETGVTQSPTHLIKTRGQQVTLRCSSQSGHNTVSWYQQALGQGPQFIFQYYREEENGRGNFPPRFSGLQFPNYSSELNVNALELDDSALYLCASSEKGREGTGELFFGEGSRLTVL.

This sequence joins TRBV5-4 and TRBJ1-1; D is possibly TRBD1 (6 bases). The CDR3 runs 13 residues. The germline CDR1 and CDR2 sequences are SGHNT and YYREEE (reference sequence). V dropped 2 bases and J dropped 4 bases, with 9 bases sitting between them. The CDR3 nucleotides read TGTGCCAGCAGCTTTGGGACACCCACTGAAGCTTTCTTT. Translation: CASSFGTPTEAFF.

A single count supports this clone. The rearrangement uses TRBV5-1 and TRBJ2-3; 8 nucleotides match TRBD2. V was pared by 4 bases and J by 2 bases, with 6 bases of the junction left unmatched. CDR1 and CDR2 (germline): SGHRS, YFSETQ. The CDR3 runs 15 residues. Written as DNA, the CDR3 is TGCGCCAGCAGCGCGAGTAGCGGGATCACAGATACGCAGTATTTT. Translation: CASSASSGITDTQYF. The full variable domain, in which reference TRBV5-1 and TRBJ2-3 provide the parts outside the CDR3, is KAGVTQTPRYLIKTRGQQVTLSCSPISGHRSVSWYQQTPGQGLQFLFEYFSETQRNKGNFPGRFSGRQFSNSRSEMNVSTLELGDSALYLCASSASSGITDTQYFGPGTRLTVL.

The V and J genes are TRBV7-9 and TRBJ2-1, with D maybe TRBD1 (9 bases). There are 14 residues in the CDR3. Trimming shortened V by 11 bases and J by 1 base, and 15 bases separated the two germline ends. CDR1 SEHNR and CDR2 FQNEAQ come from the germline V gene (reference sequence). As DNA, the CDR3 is TGTGCCTCGGGAGGGACAGGGTCCTACAATGAGCAGTTCTTC. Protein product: CASGGTGSYNEQFF.

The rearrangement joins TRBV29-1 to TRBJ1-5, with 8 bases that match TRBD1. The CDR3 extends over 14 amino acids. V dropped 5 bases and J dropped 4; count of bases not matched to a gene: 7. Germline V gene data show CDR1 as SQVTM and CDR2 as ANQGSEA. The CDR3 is CSVQTGARNQPQHF. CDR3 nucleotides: TGCAGCGTTCAGACAGGGGCTCGAAATCAGCCCCAGCATTTT.

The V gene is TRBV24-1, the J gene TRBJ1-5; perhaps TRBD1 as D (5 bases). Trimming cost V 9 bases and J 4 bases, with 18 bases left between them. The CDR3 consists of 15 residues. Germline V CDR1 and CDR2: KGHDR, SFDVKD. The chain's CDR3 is CATGGTGTGNQPQHF. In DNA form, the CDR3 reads TGTGCCACCGGCGGGACGGGAACGGGGAATCAGCCCCAGCATTTT.

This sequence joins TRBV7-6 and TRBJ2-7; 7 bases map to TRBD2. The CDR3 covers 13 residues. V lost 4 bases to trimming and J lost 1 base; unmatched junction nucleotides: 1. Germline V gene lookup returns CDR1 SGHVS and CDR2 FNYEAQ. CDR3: CASSSSGSYEQYF. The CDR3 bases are TGTGCCAGCAGCTCTAGCGGTTCCTACGAGCAGTACTTC.

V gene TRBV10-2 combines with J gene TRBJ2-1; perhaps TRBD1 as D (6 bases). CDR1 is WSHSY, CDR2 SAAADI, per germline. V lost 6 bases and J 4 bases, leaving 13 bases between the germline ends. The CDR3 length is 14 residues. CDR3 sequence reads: CASRTLRGYNEQFF. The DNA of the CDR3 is TGCGCCAGCAGGACGCTAAGGGGGTACAATGAGCAGTTCTTC.

CDR3 protein: CASRPGLAGSDTQYF. As DNA, the CDR3 is TGCGCCAGCAGACCGGGACTAGCGGGTTCAGATACGCAGTATTTT. This sequence joins TRBV10-1 and TRBJ2-3, with 12 bases matching TRBD2. The CDR3 totals 15 residues. Germline V gene sequence: CDR1 WNHNN, CDR2 SYGVQD (reference sequence). The V segment lost 6 bases and the J segment 4 bases; nucleotides outside the gene matches: 5.

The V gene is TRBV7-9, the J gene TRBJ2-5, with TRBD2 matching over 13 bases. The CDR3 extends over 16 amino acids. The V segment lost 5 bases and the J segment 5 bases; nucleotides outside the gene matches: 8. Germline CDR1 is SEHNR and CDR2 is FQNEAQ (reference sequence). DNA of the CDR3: TGTGCCAGCAGCCCCTTGGGACTAGCGGGATCGGAGACCCAGTACTTC. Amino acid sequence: CASSPLGLAGSETQYF.